The present entry profiles one T cell receptor (beta chain) with its context. What it binds is unknown. This CDR3 is built from 17 residues. The data were obtained in a study of shared clonotypes between healthy human individuals. This table comes from immunoSEQ multiplex PCR, and its TCRdb copy is limited to in-frame clones, with some not included. The sample has some 2 million clones, approximately 95% seen once. Study outcomes and limitations: Investigators collected only blood, and repertoires in tissues likely differ.

The sequence was collected from a man aged 18 to 30 in good health. J is TRBJ2-5 and V is TRBV12-2. TRBV12-2 has pseudogene status. The sequencing sample was made of naive CD4+ T cells sorted from blood. As to subset: CD45RA+ positively selected. The CDR3 nucleotides are TGTGCAAGTCGCTTAGACTTGGCAGGGACGGACGAAGAGACCCAGTACTTC. This gives the protein CASRLDLAGTDEETQYF.